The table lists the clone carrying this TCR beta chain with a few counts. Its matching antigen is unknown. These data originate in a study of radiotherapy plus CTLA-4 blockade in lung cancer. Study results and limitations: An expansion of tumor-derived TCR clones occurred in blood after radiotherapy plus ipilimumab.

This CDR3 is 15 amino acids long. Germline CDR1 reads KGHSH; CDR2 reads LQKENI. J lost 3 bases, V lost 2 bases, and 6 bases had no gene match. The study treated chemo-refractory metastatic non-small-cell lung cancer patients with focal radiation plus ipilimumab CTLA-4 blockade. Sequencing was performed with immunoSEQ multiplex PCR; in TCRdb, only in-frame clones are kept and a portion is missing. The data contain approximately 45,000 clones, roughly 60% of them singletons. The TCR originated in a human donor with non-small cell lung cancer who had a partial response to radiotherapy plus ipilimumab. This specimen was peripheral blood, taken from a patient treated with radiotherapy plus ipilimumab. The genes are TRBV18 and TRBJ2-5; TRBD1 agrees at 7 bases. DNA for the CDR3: TGTGCCAGCTCACCATACAGGGGCCTCGAAGAGACCCAGTACTTC. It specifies CASSPYRGLEETQYF.